The next 9 T cell receptor beta chains were all read from a single sample in a study of shared clonotypes between healthy human individuals. Repertoires were generated with immunoSEQ multiplex PCR, while TCRdb's copy carries only in-frame clones and drops some. The sample gives over a million clones, less than 99% of which show up once; 0.36% is in the top ten. Specimen: naive CD4+ T cells sorted from blood. Described subset: CD45RA+ positively selected. These receptors were taken from a man aged 25-40 years in good health.

The rearrangement links TRBV5-4 to TRBJ1-1; possibly TRBD1 for D (5 bases). CDR1 is SGHNT, CDR2 YYREEE, per germline (reference sequence). V dropped 4 bases and J dropped 1 base, with 8 bases sitting between them. This CDR3 is built from 13 residues. The CDR3 spells CASSPRGNTEAFF. As DNA, the CDR3 is TGTGCCAGCAGCCCAAGGGGGAACACTGAAGCTTTCTTT.

In the case of this clone: At the DNA level, this CDR3 is encoded by other sequences in the same sample as well. The chain uses TRBV2 and TRBJ2-5, with D perhaps TRBD1 (5 bases). In germline, CDR1 is SNHLY, CDR2 FYNNEI. V shed 4 bases and J shed 4 bases, with 10 bases lying between them. The length of the CDR3 is 13 residues. The CDR3 sequence: CASSGGRGETQYF. As DNA, the CDR3 is TGTGCCAGCAGTGGCGGTAGGGGAGAGACCCAGTACTTC.

The chain recombines TRBV7-3 with TRBJ2-1; D gene unclear. V dropped 5 bases and J dropped 5 bases, with 7 bases sitting between them. CDR3 length: 12 residues. From germline, CDR1 is SGHTA and CDR2 FQGTGA. The CDR3 is CASSAQDNEQFF. The DNA of the CDR3 is TGTGCCAGCAGCGCGCAAGACAATGAGCAGTTCTTC.

V gene TRBV5-5 combines with J gene TRBJ1-2; possibly TRBD1 for D (5 bases). V was clipped by 4 bases and J by 8 bases, with 21 bases between them. The CDR3 covers 15 residues. Per the germline V gene, CDR1 is SGHKS and CDR2 is YYEKEE (reference sequence). For the CDR3, the DNA is TGTGCCAGCAGCCAGCCGGGGACTACCCTGCCGGGCTACACCTTC. This encodes CASSQPGTTLPGYTF.

This chain connects TRBV6-5 to TRBJ2-6; D unclear. V was cut by 2 bases and J by 2 bases, with 7 bases left in between. The length of the CDR3 is 15 residues. The V gene's germline CDR1 is MNHEY and CDR2 SVGAGI. CDR3: CASSYTPPGANVLTF. The CDR3 bases are TGTGCCAGCAGTTACACTCCCCCTGGGGCCAACGTCCTGACTTTC.

The chain uses TRBV4-1 and TRBJ2-3, with D hard to call. Germline loops: CDR1 MGHRA, CDR2 YSYEKL. V lost 1 base to trimming and J lost 4 bases, with 9 bases between them. The CDR3 loop spans 14 amino acids. The CDR3 nucleotides read TGCGCCAGCAGCCAAGGGGATTTCCCAGATACGCAGTATTTT. It translates to CASSQGDFPDTQYF.

Remarks on this clone: A read error may account for a junction end that differs from germline. The sample has other DNA sequences that encode this CDR3 too. This chain connects TRBV19 to TRBJ2-7; D is possibly TRBD1 (6 bases). CDR1 and CDR2 (germline): LNHDA, SQIVND (reference sequence). The CDR3 extends over 14 amino acids. The CDR3 loop reads CASSMWQGSYEQYF. In DNA form, the CDR3 reads TGCGCCAGTAGTATGTGGCAGGGGTCCTACGAGCAGTACTTC.

As to this clone: Other DNA sequences within the sample encode an identical CDR3. The chain employs TRBV5-1 and TRBJ2-7; TRBD2 matches at 8 bases. The CDR3 runs to 14 residues. J lost 4 bases, V lost 5 bases, and 8 bases had no gene match. Germline assignment: CDR1 SGHRS and CDR2 YFSETQ. This CDR3 reads CASRTSVSSYEQYF. The CDR3 nucleotides are TGCGCCAGCAGGACTAGCGTATCGTCGTACGAGCAGTACTTC.

As for this clone: Other DNA sequences of this sample code for an identical CDR3. The rearrangement uses TRBV5-1 and TRBJ2-6, with D unclear. V was clipped by 0 bases and J by 2 bases, with 3 bases between them. Germline V gene lookup returns CDR1 SGHRS and CDR2 YFSETQ. This CDR3 has 14 amino acids. CDR3 in amino acids: CASSLAAGANVLTF. The CDR3 DNA reads as TGCGCCAGCAGCTTGGCGGCTGGGGCCAACGTCCTGACTTTC.